This is a list of T cell receptor beta chains from one sample in a study of CD8 T cells in Susac syndrome. TCRdb re-analysed the immunoSEQ multiplex PCR reads in MiXCR, keeping a single row per CDR3 protein. The profile shows approximately 130,000 distinct CDR3 sequences, approximately 90% of them singletons. Sequences were obtained from CD8+ T cells from PBMCs. These receptors came from a human donor with multiple sclerosis. Each CDR3 is given with its conserved first and last residue.

>TRBV5-1
CASSLAPAELPETQYF
>TRBV28
CASSLSRLGELFF
>TRBV27
CASSSGRYGYTF
>TRBV4-3
CASSLGALSYNEQFF
>TRBV6-1
CATSQGRNSYNEQFF
>TRBV30
CAWDDGGGYNEQFF
>TRBV30
CAWRYAGNEQFF
>TRBV6-2/TRBV6-3
CASSTYGGQETQYF
>TRBV11-1
CASQSAGAGELFF
>TRBV27
CASSPYSGTVPYEQYF
>TRBV7-9
CASSSATSGGPIEQFF
>TRBV7-9
CASSFDSQETQYF
>TRBV7-9
CASSGTVSYEQYF
>TRBV6-5
CASSQRSLDAQYF
>TRBV12-3/TRBV12-4
CASTPGVMTQYF